A selection of T cell receptor beta chains follows, all from one sample in a study of shared clonotypes between healthy human individuals. Profiled with immunoSEQ multiplex PCR; TCRdb holds only in-frame clones, not every one. The sample has fewer than 1 million clones, roughly 96% seen once. Input material: naive CD8+ T cells sorted from blood. The receptors were sampled from a man between 25 and 39 years old in good health. The CDR3 runs from the conserved cysteine through the conserved F or W. Each record gives: clone size, V gene, D gene, J gene, CDR3 DNA, CDR3 protein. The D gene is left open where the match is weak. Part of the rows lack a size; the others show once, few, many or a class for expanded clones.

>NA|TRBV27|TRBD1|TRBJ1-2
TGTGCCAGCAGTTTATTAACAGGGGGAGTCTTCTATGGCTACACCTTC
CASSLLTGGVFYGYTF
>NA|TRBV4-1|NA|TRBJ2-2
TGCGCCAGCAGCCAAGATCCCCTGTTAGGGGGAGGGACCCCGAACACCGGGGAGCTGTTTTTT
CASSQDPLLGGGTPNTGELFF
>NA|TRBV14|TRBD1|TRBJ1-1
TGTGCCAGCAGCCAGGCCGGGACAGAGAACACTGAAGCTTTCTTT
CASSQAGTENTEAFF
>NA|TRBV9|NA|TRBJ2-1
TGTGCCAGCAGCGAGGACGATAGCTCCTACAATGAGCAGTTCTTC
CASSEDDSSYNEQFF
>NA|TRBV6-6|NA|TRBJ2-3
TGTGCCAGCAGTTACGAGGCCGACGAGGATACGCAGTATTTT
CASSYEADEDTQYF
>NA|TRBV6-5|NA|TRBJ1-1
TGTGCCAGCAGTTCCCTCGGACACAAAAAAGCTTTCTTT
CASSSLGHKKAFF
>once|TRBV6-1|TRBD1|TRBJ1-1
TGTGCCAGCAGTGTAAGACAGGGGGCCTGGACTGAAGCTTTCTTT
CASSVRQGAWTEAFF
>NA|TRBV29-1|NA|TRBJ1-2
TGCAGCGTCGAGACACGGTATGGCTACACCTTC
CSVETRYGYTF
>once|TRBV7-9|NA|TRBJ2-3
TGTGCCAGCAGCTCGAGGACAGATCGTCGCACAGATACGCAGTATTTT
CASSSRTDRRTDTQYF
>NA|TRBV28|NA|TRBJ1-1
TGTGCCAGCAGTTTATGGGGGGGGTACAGGACCTCTAACACTGAAGCTTTCTTT
CASSLWGGYRTSNTEAFF
>NA|TRBV5-4|NA|TRBJ2-5
TGTGCCAGCAGCTTGGGGGTGAACCAAGAGACCCAGTACTTC
CASSLGVNQETQYF
>NA|TRBV29-1|NA|TRBJ2-7
TGCAGCGTCATGGGCCAAACCTACGAGCAGTACTTC
CSVMGQTYEQYF
>NA|TRBV7-2|NA|TRBJ1-2
TGTGCCAGCAGCCCCCCCCCGGTCCGCTATGGCTACACCTTC
CASSPPPVRYGYTF
>few|TRBV9|NA|TRBJ2-7
TGTGCCAGCAGCGCCGGACCGGGGAGGGAGCAGTACTTC
CASSAGPGREQYF
>NA|TRBV10-3|NA|TRBJ1-2
TGTGCCATCACTATTGGGGGGGAGCGTAACTATGGCTACACCTTC
CAITIGGERNYGYTF
>NA|TRBV18|NA|TRBJ2-3
TGTGCCAGCTCACCGTCCGGGAGAAGCACAGATACGCAGTATTTT
CASSPSGRSTDTQYF
>NA|TRBV10-3|TRBD2|TRBJ2-7
TGTGCCATCAGTGGCGGTTTGGTGGCTAGCGGGAGGGGGTACGAGCAGTACTTC
CAISGGLVASGRGYEQYF
>NA|TRBV13|TRBD1|TRBJ2-7
TGTGCCAGCCTGCTCCGGGACAGACTCTACGAGCAGTACTTC
CASLLRDRLYEQYF
>NA|TRBV19|TRBD2|TRBJ2-7
TGTGCCAGTAGTACTCTAGCGGGAGTTGAGCAGTACTTC
CASSTLAGVEQYF
>NA|TRBV7-9|NA|TRBJ1-1
TGTGCCAGCAGCCCCGACTCGGGCAGTCCGAACACTGAAGCTTTCTTT
CASSPDSGSPNTEAFF
>NA|TRBV9|TRBD2|TRBJ2-7
TGTGCCAGCAGCGCCGGACTAGCGGGAGAGGGCTCCTACGAGCAGTACTTC
CASSAGLAGEGSYEQYF
>NA|TRBV5-4|NA|TRBJ2-5
TGTGCCAGCAGCTTGGAAGGGACGAGTACGGAGACCCAGTACTTC
CASSLEGTSTETQYF
>NA|TRBV19|TRBD2|TRBJ2-7
TGTGCCAGTAGTACAAGCGGGAGAACCTACGAGCAGTACTTC
CASSTSGRTYEQYF
>NA|TRBV4-1|TRBD2|TRBJ2-2
TGCGCCAGCAGCCAAGTTAGACTAGCGGGAGACGGGGAGCTGTTTTTT
CASSQVRLAGDGELFF
>NA|TRBV28|NA|TRBJ2-1
TGTGCCAGCAGTCAGGATCTATACAATGAGCAGTTCTTC
CASSQDLYNEQFF
>NA|TRBV27|NA|TRBJ2-7
TGTGCCAGCAGTTTATTAGGGCAGGGAAAGGCAATCGAGCAGTACTTC
CASSLLGQGKAIEQYF
>NA|TRBV5-1|NA|TRBJ2-7
TGCGCCAGCAGTTTCAATTATCGGGACATTACCTACGAGCAGTACTTC
CASSFNYRDITYEQYF
>NA|TRBV5-8|TRBD1|TRBJ2-2
TGTGCCAGCAGCACGGGACAGGCGAACACCGGGGAGCTGTTTTTT
CASSTGQANTGELFF
>NA|TRBV7-2|NA|TRBJ2-2
TGTGCCAGCAGCTACCCCGGCTACACCGGGGAGCTGTTTTTT
CASSYPGYTGELFF
>NA|TRBV4-1|NA|TRBJ2-5
TGCGCCAGCAGCCAGGGGACAGGGTTTACTAGCGGACAAGAGACCCAGTACTTC
CASSQGTGFTSGQETQYF